This T cell receptor beta chain was identified during a study of T cells after yellow fever vaccination. On this clonotype: A much larger clone is a single base away; this may be a read error.

Via MiXCR, TCRdb re-called the 5' RACE reads, giving one row per CDR3 protein. The repertoire holds about 140,000 distinct CDR3 sequences, with 5% to 8% as singletons. The CDR3 extends over 17 amino acids. Germline-derived CDR1 and CDR2 are ENHRY and SYGVKD. Between the trimmed V and J ends, which lost 4 bases and 1 base, there was a span of 20 bases. The sample was CD4+ T cells sorted from PBMCs, taken 10 days after the yellow fever booster vaccination. The sequence came from a man aged 30 to 45 who received the YFV17D yellow fever vaccine. The genes are TRBV10-3 and TRBJ2-7; D could derive from TRBD1 or TRBD2 (5 bases each). The CDR3, as DNA: TGTGCCATCAGTGGCACCGGGGCGGCAGGGTTGTCCTACGAGCAGTACTTC. This encodes CAISGTGAAGLSYEQYF.